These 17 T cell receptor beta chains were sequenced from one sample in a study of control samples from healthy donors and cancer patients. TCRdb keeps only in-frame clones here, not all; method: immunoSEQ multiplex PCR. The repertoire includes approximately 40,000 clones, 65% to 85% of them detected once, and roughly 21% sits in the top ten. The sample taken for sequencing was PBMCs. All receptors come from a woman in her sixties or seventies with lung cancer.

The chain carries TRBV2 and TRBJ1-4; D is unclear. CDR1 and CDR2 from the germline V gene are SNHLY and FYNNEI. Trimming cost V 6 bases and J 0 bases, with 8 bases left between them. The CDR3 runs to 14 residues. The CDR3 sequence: CASRIHATNEKLFF. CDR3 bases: TGTGCCAGCAGAATACACGCAACTAATGAAAAACTGTTTTTT.

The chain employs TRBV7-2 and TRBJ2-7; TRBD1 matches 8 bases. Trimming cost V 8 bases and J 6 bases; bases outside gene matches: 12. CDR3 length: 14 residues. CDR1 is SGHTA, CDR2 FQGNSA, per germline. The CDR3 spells CASRARDRPSEQYF. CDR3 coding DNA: TGTGCCAGCCGAGCCCGGGACAGGCCCAGCGAGCAGTACTTC.

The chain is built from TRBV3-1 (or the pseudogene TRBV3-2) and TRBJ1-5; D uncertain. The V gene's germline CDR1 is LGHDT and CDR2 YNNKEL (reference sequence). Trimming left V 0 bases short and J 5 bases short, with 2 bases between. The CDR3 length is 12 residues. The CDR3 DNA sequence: TGTGCCAGCAGCCAAGAAGATCAGCCCCAGCATTTT. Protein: CASSQEDQPQHF.

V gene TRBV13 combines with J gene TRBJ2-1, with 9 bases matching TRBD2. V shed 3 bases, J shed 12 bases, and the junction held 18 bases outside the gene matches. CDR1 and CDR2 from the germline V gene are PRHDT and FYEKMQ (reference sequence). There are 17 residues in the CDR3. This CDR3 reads CASSFPGDSGGPLRQFF. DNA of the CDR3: TGTGCCAGCAGCTTTCCCGGCGATAGCGGGGGACCCCTGAGGCAGTTCTTC.

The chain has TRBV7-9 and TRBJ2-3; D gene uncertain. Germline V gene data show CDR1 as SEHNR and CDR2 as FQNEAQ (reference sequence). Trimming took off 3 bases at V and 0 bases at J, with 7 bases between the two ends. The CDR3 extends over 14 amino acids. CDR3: CASSFSGSTDTQYF. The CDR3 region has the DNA TGTGCCAGCAGCTTTTCCGGTAGCACAGATACGCAGTATTTT.

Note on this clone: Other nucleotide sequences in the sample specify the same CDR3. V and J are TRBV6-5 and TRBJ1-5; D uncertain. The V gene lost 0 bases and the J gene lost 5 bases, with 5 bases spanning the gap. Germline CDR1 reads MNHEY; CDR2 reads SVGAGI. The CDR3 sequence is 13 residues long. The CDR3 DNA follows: TGTGCCAGCAGTTACTCGAGGGATCAGCCCCAGCATTTT. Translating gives CASSYSRDQPQHF.

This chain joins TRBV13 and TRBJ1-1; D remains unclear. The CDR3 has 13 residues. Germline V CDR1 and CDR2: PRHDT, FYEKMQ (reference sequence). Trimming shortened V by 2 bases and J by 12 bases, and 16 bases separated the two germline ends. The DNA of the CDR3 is TGTGCCAGCAGCTTACGCGGGGTAGACGCCTCTTTCTTT. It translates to CASSLRGVDASFF.

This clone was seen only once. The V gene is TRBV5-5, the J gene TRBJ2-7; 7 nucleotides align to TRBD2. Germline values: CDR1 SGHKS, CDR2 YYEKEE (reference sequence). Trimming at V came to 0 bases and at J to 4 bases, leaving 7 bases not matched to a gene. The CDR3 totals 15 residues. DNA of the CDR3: TGTGCCAGCAGCTTGGCCACTTCGGGGGGATACGAGCAGTACTTC. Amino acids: CASSLATSGGYEQYF.

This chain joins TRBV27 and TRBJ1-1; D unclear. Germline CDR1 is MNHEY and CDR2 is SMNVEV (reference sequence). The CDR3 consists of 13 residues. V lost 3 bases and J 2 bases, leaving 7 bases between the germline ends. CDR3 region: CASSFNRNTEAFF. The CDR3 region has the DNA TGTGCCAGCAGTTTTAACCGTAACACTGAAGCTTTCTTT.

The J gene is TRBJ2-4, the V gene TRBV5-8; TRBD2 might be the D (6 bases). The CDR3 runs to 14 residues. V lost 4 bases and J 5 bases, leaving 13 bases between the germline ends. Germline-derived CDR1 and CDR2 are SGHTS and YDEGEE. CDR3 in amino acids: CASSPGEVQNIQYF. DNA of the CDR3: TGTGCCAGCAGCCCCGGGGAGGTCCAAAACATTCAGTACTTC.

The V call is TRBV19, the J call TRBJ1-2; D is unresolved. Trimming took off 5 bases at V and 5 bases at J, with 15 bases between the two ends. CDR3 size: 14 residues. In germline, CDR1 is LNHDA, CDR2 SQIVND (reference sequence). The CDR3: CASSGVRSEYGYTF. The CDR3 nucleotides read TGTGCCAGTAGTGGGGTCAGAAGTGAATATGGCTACACCTTC.

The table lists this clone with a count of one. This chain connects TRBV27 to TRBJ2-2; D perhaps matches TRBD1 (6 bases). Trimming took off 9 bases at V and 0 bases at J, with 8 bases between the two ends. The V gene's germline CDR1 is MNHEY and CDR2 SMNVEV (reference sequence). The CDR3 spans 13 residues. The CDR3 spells CASWDTNTGELFF. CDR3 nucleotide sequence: TGTGCCAGTTGGGACACGAACACCGGGGAGCTGTTTTTT.

The CDR3 nucleotides are TGTGCCATCAGTGAGTCGGGTGTCGGGAGTTCCGATGAGCAGTTCTTC. It encodes CAISESGVGSSDEQFF. The chain uses TRBV10-3 and TRBJ2-1, with D perhaps matching TRBD2 (6 bases). The CDR3 contains 16 residues. With 0 bases removed from V and 8 bases from J, the gap between germline ends came to 17 bases. Germline V lookup: CDR1 ENHRY, CDR2 SYGVKD.

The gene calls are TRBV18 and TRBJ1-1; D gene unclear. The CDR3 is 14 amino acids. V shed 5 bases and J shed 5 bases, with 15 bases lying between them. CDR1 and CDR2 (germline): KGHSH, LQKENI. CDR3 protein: CASSRDRTGTEAFF. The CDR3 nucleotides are TGTGCCAGCTCAAGAGACCGAACCGGGACTGAAGCTTTCTTT.

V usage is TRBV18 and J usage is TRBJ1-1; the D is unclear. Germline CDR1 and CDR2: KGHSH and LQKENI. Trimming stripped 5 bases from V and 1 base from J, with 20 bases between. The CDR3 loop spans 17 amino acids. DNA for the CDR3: TGTGCCAGCTCATACACCGGGCCCGGCGTCCGGAACACTGAAGCTTTCTTT. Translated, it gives CASSYTGPGVRNTEAFF.

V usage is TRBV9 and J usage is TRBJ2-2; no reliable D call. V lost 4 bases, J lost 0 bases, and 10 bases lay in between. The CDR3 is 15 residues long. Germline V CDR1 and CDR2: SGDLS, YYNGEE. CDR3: CASSPWVTNTGELFF. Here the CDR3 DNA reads TGTGCCAGCAGCCCGTGGGTCACGAACACCGGGGAGCTGTTTTTT.

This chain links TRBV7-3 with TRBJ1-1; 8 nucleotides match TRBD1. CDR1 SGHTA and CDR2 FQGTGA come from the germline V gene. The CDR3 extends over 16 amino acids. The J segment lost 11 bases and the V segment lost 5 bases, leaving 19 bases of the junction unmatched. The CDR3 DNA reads TGTGCCAGCAGCCCCCCGGGACAGGATGGATTGACAAAGGCTTTCTTT. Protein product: CASSPPGQDGLTKAFF.